A selection of T cell receptor beta chains follows, all from one sample in a study of cytomegalovirus exposure and HLA in healthy donors. TCRdb keeps only in-frame clones here, not all; method: immunoSEQ multiplex PCR. The data hold 75,000 to 100,000 clones, with approximately 73% observed a single time. The sample taken for sequencing was PBMCs. The receptor source for this set is a middle-aged man in good health and CMV-seronegative. Each CDR3 is given with its conserved first and last residue. A D gene is named only where the DNA matches it firmly. Some rows mark clone size as missing; the rest say once, few, many or name a class of expanded clone.

D: TRBD1
J: TRBJ1-6
size: -
V: TRBV28
DNA: TGTGCCAGCAGTTCCCCGACAGGGAATAATTCACCCCTCCACTTT
CDR3: CASSSPTGNNSPLHF

D: -
J: TRBJ1-5
size: few
V: TRBV6-6
DNA: TGTGCCAGCAGTCGTGGACAGCACAATCAGCCCCAGCATTTT
CDR3: CASSRGQHNQPQHF

D: -
J: TRBJ2-7
size: -
V: TRBV6-5
DNA: TGTGCCAGCAGTTTTCCGGGGTCCTACGAGCAGTACTTC
CDR3: CASSFPGSYEQYF

D: TRBD2
J: TRBJ2-5
size: once
V: TRBV7-8
DNA: TGTGCCAGCAGCTTACCCGGGACTAGGGCCCAAGAGACCCAGTACTTC
CDR3: CASSLPGTRAQETQYF

D: -
J: TRBJ1-6
size: -
V: TRBV30
DNA: TGTGCCTGGAGTGTACGTTGGCAGGGGATGACTTATAATTCACCCCTCCACTTT
CDR3: CAWSVRWQGMTYNSPLHF

D: TRBD1
J: TRBJ2-7
size: once
V: TRBV23-1
DNA: TGCGCCAGCAGCCCTAAGGACAGGGACGACGAGCAGTACTTC
CDR3: CASSPKDRDDEQYF

D: -
J: TRBJ1-4
size: -
V: TRBV5-6
DNA: TGTGCCAGCAGCACCTCGCAGGCAACTAATGAAAAACTGTTTTTT
CDR3: CASSTSQATNEKLFF

D: -
J: TRBJ2-5
size: -
V: TRBV5-6
DNA: TGTGCCAGCAGCCGAGAGATAGAAACTCAAGAGACCCAGTACTTC
CDR3: CASSREIETQETQYF

D: TRBD1
J: TRBJ1-5
size: once
V: TRBV2
DNA: TGTGCCAGCAGTGAAGGACAGGGAGATAGCAATCAGCCCCAGCATTTT
CDR3: CASSEGQGDSNQPQHF

D: TRBD1
J: TRBJ2-6
size: -
V: TRBV25-1
DNA: TGTGCCAGCAGTGGGGTGACAGGGCCTGGGGCCAACGTCCTGACTTTC
CDR3: CASSGVTGPGANVLTF

D: -
J: TRBJ2-1
size: -
V: TRBV28
DNA: TGTGCCAGCAGTTTATTCGAAAAGCAGCAGTTCTTC
CDR3: CASSLFEKQQFF

D: TRBD1
J: TRBJ1-6
size: -
V: TRBV27
DNA: TGTGCCAGCAGTATAACCTGGGGGACAGGTTATAATTCACCCCTCCACTTT
CDR3: CASSITWGTGYNSPLHF

D: TRBD1
J: TRBJ1-3
size: -
V: TRBV7-9
DNA: TGTGCCAGCAGCTACATAACAGGGGACACCATATATTTT
CDR3: CASSYITGDTIYF

D: TRBD1
J: TRBJ2-3
size: few
V: TRBV5-1
DNA: TGCGCCAGCAGCTTCCCCAGAGGACAGGGGCTGAGCACAGATACGCAGTATTTT
CDR3: CASSFPRGQGLSTDTQYF

D: -
J: TRBJ2-1
size: -
V: TRBV4-3
DNA: TGCGCCAGCAGCCTTCGTCTGGCAAGCTCCTACAATGAGCAGTTCTTC
CDR3: CASSLRLASSYNEQFF

D: TRBD1
J: TRBJ2-5
size: -
V: TRBV10-3
DNA: TGTGCCACTCGACGACAGGGGGAGGAGACCCAGTACTTC
CDR3: CATRRQGEETQYF

D: TRBD1
J: TRBJ1-4
size: -
V: TRBV4-2
DNA: TGTGCCAGCAGCCGACCCCGAGGACAGGGTGGTTTAAATGAAAAACTGTTTTTT
CDR3: CASSRPRGQGGLNEKLFF

D: -
J: TRBJ1-1
size: few
V: TRBV5-4
DNA: TGTGCCAGCAGCTCCACAGGGCAGGGCACTGAAGCTTTCTTT
CDR3: CASSSTGQGTEAFF

D: TRBD1
J: TRBJ2-7
size: -
V: TRBV27
DNA: TGTGCCAGCGCCCCTAACTCGGGACAGGTGTTCGAGCAGTACTTC
CDR3: CASAPNSGQVFEQYF

D: -
J: TRBJ2-7
size: few
V: TRBV5-8
DNA: TGTGCCAGCAGCTTCGTTCTAGCAGACGAGCAGTACTTC
CDR3: CASSFVLADEQYF

D: TRBD1
J: TRBJ1-6
size: few
V: TRBV5-1
DNA: TGCGCCAGCAGCCCGGGACAGGGGGCGATTGAGGGTTCACCCCTCCACTTT
CDR3: CASSPGQGAIEGSPLHF

D: -
J: TRBJ2-1
size: -
V: TRBV9
DNA: TGTGCCAGCAGCGTAGGAACTAATGAGCAGTTCTTC
CDR3: CASSVGTNEQFF

D: -
J: TRBJ2-3
size: -
V: TRBV7-2
DNA: TGTGCCAGCAGCTTACGAGGTTCTAGCACAGATACGCAGTATTTT
CDR3: CASSLRGSSTDTQYF

D: TRBD2
J: TRBJ2-1
size: -
V: TRBV27
DNA: TGTGCCAGCAGTTTATTACCTCCGGCGGGGGGCTCCTACAATGAGCAGTTCTTC
CDR3: CASSLLPPAGGSYNEQFF

D: TRBD2
J: TRBJ2-1
size: -
V: TRBV15
DNA: TGTGCCACCAGCCTGGGAGCGGGGGCCTACAATGAGCAGTTCTTC
CDR3: CATSLGAGAYNEQFF

D: -
J: TRBJ1-2
size: once
V: TRBV12-5
DNA: TGTGCTAGTGGTTTGGCCTCCGGGACACATAGGGTCTATGGCTACACCTTC
CDR3: CASGLASGTHRVYGYTF

D: -
J: TRBJ2-7
size: -
V: TRBV25-1
DNA: TGTGCCAGCAGTCCCCGGACAGTTGGGTACTATAGATCCTACGAGCAGTACTTC
CDR3: CASSPRTVGYYRSYEQYF

D: -
J: TRBJ2-5
size: -
V: TRBV5-1
DNA: TGCGCCAGCAGCCTGGGGGGACTAGGGGGCGAGACCCAGTACTTC
CDR3: CASSLGGLGGETQYF

D: -
J: TRBJ2-7
size: -
V: TRBV5-1
DNA: TGCGCCAGCAGCTTGGGACCCAGCGCGAGCTCCTACGAGCAGTACTTC
CDR3: CASSLGPSASSYEQYF

D: -
J: TRBJ2-1
size: -
V: TRBV5-6
DNA: TGTGCCAGCAGCTTGGAGAGTGTGCGCCCCTCCTACAATGAGCAGTTCTTC
CDR3: CASSLESVRPSYNEQFF

D: -
J: TRBJ2-3
size: many
V: TRBV19
DNA: TGTGCCAGTAGTATCGGTCGTTCAGATACGCAGTATTTT
CDR3: CASSIGRSDTQYF

D: -
J: TRBJ2-6
size: -
V: TRBV28
DNA: TGTGCCAGCAGCCTAGATCCCTCCGGCGTCCTGACTTTC
CDR3: CASSLDPSGVLTF

D: -
J: TRBJ1-5
size: -
V: TRBV5-1
DNA: TGCGCCAGCAGCTTGGCAGGGGTGACGGGTCAGCCCCAGCATTTT
CDR3: CASSLAGVTGQPQHF

D: TRBD2
J: TRBJ2-7
size: -
V: TRBV7-8
DNA: TGTGCCAGCAGCCCTGGGGGGGGCTACGAGCAGTACTTC
CDR3: CASSPGGGYEQYF

D: -
J: TRBJ1-1
size: -
V: TRBV11-2
DNA: TGTGCCAGCAGCTTATTGACGGGGGGTGGCACTGAAGCTTTCTTT
CDR3: CASSLLTGGGTEAFF

D: TRBD1
J: TRBJ2-7
size: -
V: TRBV27
DNA: TGTGCCAGCAGTTTTACAGGGGCCGAGGTTGGGCAGTACTTC
CDR3: CASSFTGAEVGQYF

D: -
J: TRBJ2-4
size: once
V: TRBV7-9
DNA: TGTGCCAGCAGCCTACACGGGGGTGCCAAAAACATTCAGTACTTC
CDR3: CASSLHGGAKNIQYF

D: -
J: TRBJ2-3
size: -
V: TRBV4-2
DNA: TGTGCCAGCAGCCAACCCTACACAGATACGCAGTATTTT
CDR3: CASSQPYTDTQYF

D: -
J: TRBJ2-4
size: -
V: TRBV5-4
DNA: TGTGCCAGCAGCTTGCGGGGGGCAACCAAAAACATTCAGTACTTC
CDR3: CASSLRGATKNIQYF

D: TRBD2
J: TRBJ2-7
size: few
V: TRBV4-1
DNA: TGCGCCAGCAGCCCACGGGGGGTTGCCTACGAGCAGTACTTC
CDR3: CASSPRGVAYEQYF